This TCR beta chain stems from a study of shared clonotypes between healthy human individuals. CDR1 is PRHDT, CDR2 FYEKMQ, per germline (reference sequence). The CDR3 is made up of 13 amino acids. V lost 6 bases and J lost 0, with 8 bases in between. Deep was the level used in running the assay. TCRdb's table, derived via immunoSEQ multiplex PCR, lists solely in-frame clones and lacks some. This sample has around 2.1 million clones; 85% to 95% occur once, and the top ten carry approximately 1.7%. A note on this clone: The target antigen is unknown.

The study, taken as a whole, reports: Non-shared clonotypes had lower generation probabilities than those shared by all four donors.

Terminally differentiated effector memory CD45RA+ cells were excluded from the naive CD8 cells, which were CD45RO-negative and positively selected for CCR7. Donors were healthy HIV-negative adults without recently reported acute infections or vaccinations. Those who donated, Caucasian adults without exception, all lived in Nashville, Tennessee. V is TRBV13 and J is TRBJ1-1, with D unclear. The sequencing input was naive CD8+ T cells from PBMCs. This receptor was identified in a man aged 18 to 30 in good health. Some clones in this sample may be carry-over from other donors' samples. CDR3 DNA sequence: TGTGCCAGCAGTATATGGATGAACACTGAAGCTTTCTTT. Protein sequence: CASSIWMNTEAFF.